Listed here are 17 T cell receptor beta chains from one sample, sequenced in a study of shared clonotypes between healthy human individuals. Assay used: immunoSEQ multiplex PCR; TCRdb lists only in-frame clones, some missing. The sample consists of some 500,000 clones, approximately 77% of them appearing once. What was sequenced was PBMCs. The receptors were sampled from a woman in her 40s in good health. Some clones in this sample may be carry-over from other donors' samples.

Here the CDR3 reads CASSLRVAGGGTDTQYF. The DNA of the CDR3 is TGTGCCAGCAGCTTACGGGTGGCGGGAGGAGGGACAGATACGCAGTATTTT. V gene TRBV7-9 combines with J gene TRBJ2-3; 8 nucleotides align to TRBD2. This CDR3 contains 17 residues. V gave up 2 bases and J gave up 3 bases; unmatched junction bases: 10. Per germline, CDR1 SEHNR and CDR2 FQNEAQ (reference sequence).

CDR3 region: CASSLVAGGGAYNEQFF. The CDR3 bases are TGTGCCAGCAGTTTAGTTGCGGGAGGGGGCGCCTACAATGAGCAGTTCTTC. The chain carries TRBV27 and TRBJ2-1; 9 nucleotides line up with TRBD2. The CDR3 is 17 residues long. The junction had 7 bases not matched to a gene; V was cut back by 2 bases and J by 2 bases. The germline V gene encodes CDR1 MNHEY and CDR2 SMNVEV (reference sequence).

This sequence joins TRBV19 and TRBJ2-7, with a tentative D call TRBD2 (5 bases). The CDR3 runs 13 residues. In germline, CDR1 is LNHDA, CDR2 SQIVND (reference sequence). V lost 8 bases and J 0 bases, leaving 11 bases between the germline ends. Here the CDR3 reads CASGGLFSYEQYF. CDR3 bases: TGTGCCAGTGGAGGACTCTTCTCCTACGAGCAGTACTTC.

The rearrangement joins TRBV7-2 to TRBJ1-5, with D unresolved. The CDR3 has 13 amino acids. Germline CDR1 reads SGHTA; CDR2 reads FQGNSA. V dropped 0 bases and J dropped 9 bases, with 9 bases sitting between them. In nucleotides, the CDR3 is TGTGCCAGCAGCTTAGCGCGGGGAAGGCCCCAGCATTTT. Translated, it gives CASSLARGRPQHF.

The count of this clone is one. The chain uses TRBV30 and TRBJ2-7; 12 bases are a match to TRBD2. The V gene's germline CDR1 is GTSNPN and CDR2 SVGIG (reference sequence). The V and J ends lost 7 bases and 3 bases, in that order; junction bases with no gene match: 4. The CDR3 sequence is 13 residues long. CDR3 DNA: TGTGCCTTAAGACTAGCGGGAGACTACGAGCAGTACTTC. It specifies CALRLAGDYEQYF.

This chain connects TRBV4-1 to TRBJ2-1; TRBD2 might be the D (6 bases). The CDR3 sequence is 15 residues long. V was trimmed by 1 base and J by 5 bases, leaving 12 bases between them. Germline V CDR1 and CDR2: MGHRA, YSYEKL. In DNA, the CDR3 is TGCGCCAGCAGCCAAGGGCGGGGAAACAACAATGAGCAGTTCTTC. As protein: CASSQGRGNNNEQFF.

In regard to this clone: This may stem from a read error, because a much larger clone lies one nucleotide away. The gene calls are TRBV5-4 and TRBJ1-2; tentatively, D is TRBD1 (5 bases). In germline, CDR1 is SGHNT, CDR2 YYREEE (reference sequence). Trimming cost V 2 bases and J 4 bases, with 18 bases left between them. This CDR3 contains 16 residues. The CDR3 DNA is TGTGCCAGCAGCTTTGGGGGGGTCCCTCTTGGCTATGGCTACACCTTC. Translating gives CASSFGGVPLGYGYTF.

Only one count was recorded for this clone. The V and J genes are TRBV4-1 and TRBJ2-5, with 8 bases aligning to TRBD2. J was trimmed by 4 bases and V by 8 bases; bases with no gene match: 15. CDR3 length: 16 residues. Germline CDR1 reads MGHRA; CDR2 reads YSYEKL. CDR3 nucleotide sequence: TGCGCCAGCGCCGGGGGGGCCAGAGGTGTGGGAGAGACCCAGTACTTC. Translating gives CASAGGARGVGETQYF.

As concerns this clone: A read error likely explains this, since a far larger clone differs by one base. The sample contains more than one DNA sequence encoding this CDR3. CDR3 amino acids: CASSLQGSYGYTF. Here the CDR3 DNA reads TGTGCCAGCAGTTTGCAGGGGTCCTATGGTTACACCTTC. The J gene is TRBJ1-2, the V gene TRBV28; maybe TRBD1 (6 bases). The germline gives CDR1 MDHEN, CDR2 SYDVKM. The CDR3 is 13 residues long.

About this clone: Given a far larger clone just one base away, this is likely a sequencing read error. This CDR3 reads CASSERATSPYEQYF. As DNA, the CDR3 is TGTGCCAGCAGTGAAAGAGCGACAAGCCCCTACGAGCAGTACTTC. The chain has TRBV6-1 and TRBJ2-5; D is uncertain. The J call is uncertain, as TRBJ2-7 better fits the DNA end. This CDR3 spans 15 amino acids. The germline CDR1 and CDR2 sequences are MNHNS and SASEGT.

The V call is TRBV7-8, the J call TRBJ1-1; 8 bases map to TRBD1. The CDR3 is made up of 17 amino acids. CDR1 and CDR2 (germline): SGHVS, FQNEAQ. The trim removed 2 bases at V and 4 bases at J, leaving 12 bases unmatched. The CDR3 DNA sequence: TGTGCCAGCAGCTTAACAGGGGCAGGGGGCGGTTTCACTGAAGCTTTCTTT. This gives the protein CASSLTGAGGGFTEAFF.

As to this clone: A much bigger clone sits one base away, suggesting this may be a read error. The chain combines TRBV29-1 with TRBJ1-1; maybe TRBD1 (5 bases). The ends were cut back, 4 bases at V and 4 bases at J, with 16 bases in the middle. The germline V gene has CDR1 SQVTM and CDR2 ANQGSEA. The CDR3 loop spans 14 amino acids. CDR3 sequence: CSVVVWGSSTEAFF. DNA of the CDR3: TGCAGCGTTGTTGTTTGGGGGTCGAGCACTGAAGCTTTCTTT.

This clone was seen at least ten times. Other DNA sequences of this sample code for an identical CDR3. V gene TRBV5-4 combines with J gene TRBJ2-2; TRBD2 might be the D (5 bases). V lost 7 bases, J lost 0 bases, and 7 bases lay in between. The CDR3 loop spans 13 amino acids. Looked up from germline, CDR1 is SGHNT and CDR2 is YYREEE (reference sequence). CDR3 loop: CASRGANTGELFF. CDR3 in DNA: TGTGCCAGCCGGGGAGCGAACACCGGGGAGCTGTTTTTT.

As for this clone: A single base is all that separates this from a far larger clone, so a read error is likely. This chain connects TRBV12-5 to TRBJ2-5, with 9 nucleotides matching TRBD2. Trimming cost V 1 base and J 5 bases; bases outside gene matches: 8. Germline V gene data show CDR1 as LGHNT and CDR2 as FRNRAP. The CDR3 spans 16 residues. CDR3 loop: CASGLALAGVGETQYF. For the CDR3, the DNA is TGTGCTAGTGGTTTGGCATTAGCGGGAGTAGGTGAGACCCAGTACTTC.

This clone was detected only once. The chain couples TRBV29-1 to TRBJ2-1, with 9 bases lining up with TRBD1. Per the germline V gene, CDR1 is SQVTM and CDR2 is ANQGSEA. V lost 0 bases, J lost 1 base, and 4 bases stayed unmatched. CDR3 length equals 16 residues. CDR3 sequence: CSVEEGQGESYNEQFF. The CDR3 bases are TGCAGCGTTGAAGAGGGACAGGGCGAGTCCTACAATGAGCAGTTCTTC.

This rearrangement joins TRBV7-2 to TRBJ1-5; D gene ambiguous. Trimming removed 1 base at V and 7 bases at J, with 11 bases between. The CDR3 has 14 amino acids. Germline CDR1 reads SGHTA; CDR2 reads FQGNSA. The CDR3 protein is CASSLVLGYQPQHF. In DNA, the CDR3 is TGTGCCAGCAGCTTAGTATTGGGTTACCAGCCCCAGCATTTT.

The CDR3: CASSPPGHPKTQYF. The CDR3 DNA reads TGCGCCAGCAGCCCGCCGGGACATCCAAAGACCCAGTACTTC. V is TRBV4-3 and J is TRBJ2-5; a possible D gene is TRBD1 (6 bases). Trimming pared 4 bases from V and 6 bases from J, leaving 15 bases between. Germline CDR1 LGHNA, CDR2 YSLEER. The CDR3 runs to 14 residues.